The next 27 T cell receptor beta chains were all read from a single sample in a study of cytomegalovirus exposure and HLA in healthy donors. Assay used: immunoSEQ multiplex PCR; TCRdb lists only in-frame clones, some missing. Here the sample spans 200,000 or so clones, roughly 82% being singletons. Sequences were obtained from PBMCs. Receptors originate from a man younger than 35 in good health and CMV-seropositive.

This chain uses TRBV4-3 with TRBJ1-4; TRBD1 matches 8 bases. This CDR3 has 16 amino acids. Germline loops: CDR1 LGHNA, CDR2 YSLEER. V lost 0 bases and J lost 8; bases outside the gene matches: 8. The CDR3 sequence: CASSQEEGTGSEKLFF. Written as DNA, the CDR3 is TGCGCCAGCAGCCAAGAAGAGGGGACAGGCTCCGAAAAACTGTTTTTT.

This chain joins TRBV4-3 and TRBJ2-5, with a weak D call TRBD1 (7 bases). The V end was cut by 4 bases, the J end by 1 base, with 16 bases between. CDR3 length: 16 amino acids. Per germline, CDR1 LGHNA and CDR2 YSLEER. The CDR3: CASSLLPGGPQETQYF. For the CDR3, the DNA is TGCGCCAGCAGCCTTCTCCCAGGGGGGCCCCAAGAGACCCAGTACTTC.

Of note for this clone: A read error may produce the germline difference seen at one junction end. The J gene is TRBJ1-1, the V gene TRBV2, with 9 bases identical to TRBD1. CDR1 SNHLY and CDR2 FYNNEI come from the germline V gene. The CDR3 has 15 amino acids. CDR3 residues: CASTEGGQGNTEAFF. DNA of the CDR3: TGTGCCAGCACTGAAGGGGGACAGGGAAACACTGAAGCTTTCTTT.

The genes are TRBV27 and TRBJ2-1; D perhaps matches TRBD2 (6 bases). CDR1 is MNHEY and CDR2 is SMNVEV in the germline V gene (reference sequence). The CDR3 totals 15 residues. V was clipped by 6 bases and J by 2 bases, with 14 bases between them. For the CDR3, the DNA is TGTGCCAGCAGCACCGGGACTGATGCCTACAATGAGCAGTTCTTC. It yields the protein CASSTGTDAYNEQFF.

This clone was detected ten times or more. The CDR3 nucleotides read TGCGCCAGCAGCCAAGAAAAAACCGATACTTCTGGAAACACCATATATTTT. This codes for CASSQEKTDTSGNTIYF. The chain couples TRBV4-3 to TRBJ1-3; no clear D gene. The V end lost 0 bases, the J end lost 1 base, and 13 bases lay between the germline ends. CDR3 size: 17 residues. Germline CDR1 LGHNA, CDR2 YSLEER.

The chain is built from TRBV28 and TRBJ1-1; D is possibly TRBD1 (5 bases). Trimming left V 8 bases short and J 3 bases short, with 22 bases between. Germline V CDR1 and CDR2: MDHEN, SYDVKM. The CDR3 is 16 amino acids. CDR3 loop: CASGPNGGSGDTEAFF. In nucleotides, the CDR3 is TGTGCCAGCGGCCCAAACGGGGGGAGTGGGGACACTGAAGCTTTCTTT.

The DNA for the CDR3 is TGTGCCAGTAGTACGCGACTAGCGGACTCCTACGAGCAGTACTTC. Protein sequence: CASSTRLADSYEQYF. J is TRBJ2-7 and V is TRBV19; 9 bases fit TRBD2. CDR1 LNHDA and CDR2 SQIVND come from the germline V gene (reference sequence). V lost 4 bases to trimming and J lost 0 bases; unmatched junction nucleotides: 4. This CDR3 comprises 15 residues.

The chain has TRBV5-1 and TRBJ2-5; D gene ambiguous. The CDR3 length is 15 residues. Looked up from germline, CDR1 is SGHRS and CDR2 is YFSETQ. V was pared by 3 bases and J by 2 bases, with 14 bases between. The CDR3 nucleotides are TGCGCCAGCAGCTCCTACAGAAGACCTCAAGAGACCCAGTACTTC. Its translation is CASSSYRRPQETQYF.

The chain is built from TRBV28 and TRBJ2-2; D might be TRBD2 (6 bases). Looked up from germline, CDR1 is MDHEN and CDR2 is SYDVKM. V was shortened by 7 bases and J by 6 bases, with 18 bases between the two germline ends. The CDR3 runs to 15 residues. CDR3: CASILSGGISGELFF. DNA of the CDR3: TGTGCCAGCATCCTCTCCGGGGGTATCTCCGGGGAGCTGTTTTTT.

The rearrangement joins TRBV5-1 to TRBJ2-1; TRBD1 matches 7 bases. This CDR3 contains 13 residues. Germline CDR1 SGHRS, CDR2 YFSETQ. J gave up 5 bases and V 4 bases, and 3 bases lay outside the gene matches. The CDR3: CASSRDRNNEQFF. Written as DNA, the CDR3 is TGCGCCAGCAGCCGGGACAGAAACAATGAGCAGTTCTTC. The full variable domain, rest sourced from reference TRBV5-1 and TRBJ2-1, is KAGVTQTPRYLIKTRGQQVTLSCSPISGHRSVSWYQQTPGQGLQFLFEYFSETQRNKGNFPGRFSGRQFSNSRSEMNVSTLELGDSALYLCASSRDRNNEQFFGPGTRLTVL.

The CDR3 loop reads CASSPGTSGAPQYF. The CDR3 DNA follows: TGTGCCAGCTCACCAGGGACTAGCGGTGCGCCCCAGTACTTC. V and J are TRBV18 and TRBJ2-5, with TRBD2 identical over 11 bases. J lost 9 bases, V lost 2 bases, and 5 bases had no gene match. Germline values: CDR1 KGHSH, CDR2 LQKENI. The CDR3 extends over 14 amino acids.

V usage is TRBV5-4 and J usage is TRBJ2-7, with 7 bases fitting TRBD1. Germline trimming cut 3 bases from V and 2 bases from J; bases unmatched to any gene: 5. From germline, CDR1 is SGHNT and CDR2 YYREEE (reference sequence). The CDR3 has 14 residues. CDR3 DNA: TGTGCCAGCAGCTGGGGGACAGCCACCTACGAGCAGTACTTC. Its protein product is CASSWGTATYEQYF.

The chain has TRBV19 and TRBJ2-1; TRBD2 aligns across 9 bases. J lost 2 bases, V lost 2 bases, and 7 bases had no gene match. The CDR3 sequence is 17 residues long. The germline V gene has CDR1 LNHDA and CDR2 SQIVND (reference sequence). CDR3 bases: TGTGCCAGTAGTATAACTAGCGGGCTGGGGACCTACAATGAGCAGTTCTTC. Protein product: CASSITSGLGTYNEQFF. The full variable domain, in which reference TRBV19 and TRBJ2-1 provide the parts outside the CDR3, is DGGITQSPKYLFRKEGQNVTLSCEQNLNHDAMYWYRQDPGQGLRLIYYSQIVNDFQKGDIAEGYSVSREKKESFPLTVTSAQKNPTAFYLCASSITSGLGTYNEQFFGPGTRLTVL.

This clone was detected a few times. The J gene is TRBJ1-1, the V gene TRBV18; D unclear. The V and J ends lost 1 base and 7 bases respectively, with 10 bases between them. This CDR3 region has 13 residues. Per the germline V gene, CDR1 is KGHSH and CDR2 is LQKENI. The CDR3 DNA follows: TGTGCCAGCTCACCACTCGATTATAGTGAAGCTTTCTTT. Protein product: CASSPLDYSEAFF.

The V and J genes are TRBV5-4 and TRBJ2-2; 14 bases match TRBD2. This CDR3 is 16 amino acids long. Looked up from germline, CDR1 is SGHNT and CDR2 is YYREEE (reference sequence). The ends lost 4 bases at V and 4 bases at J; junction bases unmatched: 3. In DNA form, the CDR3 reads TGTGCCAGCAGCGGGGGACTAGCGGGAGTCACCGGGGAGCTGTTTTTT. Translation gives CASSGGLAGVTGELFF.

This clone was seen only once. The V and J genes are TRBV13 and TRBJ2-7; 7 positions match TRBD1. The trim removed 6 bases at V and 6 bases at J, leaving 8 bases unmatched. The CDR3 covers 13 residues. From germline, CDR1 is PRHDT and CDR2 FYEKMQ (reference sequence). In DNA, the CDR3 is TGTGCCAGCAGTCCCGGGACAGAGGTCGAGCAGTACTTC. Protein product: CASSPGTEVEQYF.

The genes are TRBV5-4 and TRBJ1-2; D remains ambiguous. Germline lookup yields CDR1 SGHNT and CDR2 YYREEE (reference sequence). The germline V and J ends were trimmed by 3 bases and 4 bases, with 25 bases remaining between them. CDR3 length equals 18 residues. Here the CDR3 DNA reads TGTGCCAGCAGCTCGCCATTTCAGACCGCGGGCGGAATCTATGGCTACACCTTC. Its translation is CASSSPFQTAGGIYGYTF.

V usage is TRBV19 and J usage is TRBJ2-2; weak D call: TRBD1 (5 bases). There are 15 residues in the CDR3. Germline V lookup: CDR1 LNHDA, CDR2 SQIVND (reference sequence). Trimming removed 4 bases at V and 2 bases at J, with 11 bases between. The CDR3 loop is CASSTQGHNTGELFF. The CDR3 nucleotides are TGTGCCAGTAGTACCCAGGGCCATAACACCGGGGAGCTGTTTTTT.

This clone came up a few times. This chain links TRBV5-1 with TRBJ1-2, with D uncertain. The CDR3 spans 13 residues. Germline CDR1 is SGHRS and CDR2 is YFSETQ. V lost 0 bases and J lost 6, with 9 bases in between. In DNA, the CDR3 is TGCGCCAGCAGCTTGGATCCTGAGAATGGCTACACCTTC. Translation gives CASSLDPENGYTF.

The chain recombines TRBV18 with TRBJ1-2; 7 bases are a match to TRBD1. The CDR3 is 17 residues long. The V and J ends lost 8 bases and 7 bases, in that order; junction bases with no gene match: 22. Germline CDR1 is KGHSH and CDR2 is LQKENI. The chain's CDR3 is CASLPVRGSAGSGGYTF. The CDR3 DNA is TGTGCCAGCCTCCCAGTCAGGGGGTCCGCGGGATCCGGTGGCTACACCTTC.

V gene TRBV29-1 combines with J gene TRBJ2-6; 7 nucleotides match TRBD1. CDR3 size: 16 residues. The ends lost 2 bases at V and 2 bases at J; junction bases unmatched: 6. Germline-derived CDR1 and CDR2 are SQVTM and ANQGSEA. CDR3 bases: TGCAGCGTTGAATCTACAGGGGTCCCTGGGGCCAACGTCCTGACTTTC. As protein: CSVESTGVPGANVLTF.

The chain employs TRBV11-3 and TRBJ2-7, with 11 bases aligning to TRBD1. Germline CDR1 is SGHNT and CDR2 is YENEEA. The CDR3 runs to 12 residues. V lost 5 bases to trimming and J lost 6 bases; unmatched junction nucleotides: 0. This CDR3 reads CASSGQGAEQYF. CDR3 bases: TGTGCCAGCAGCGGACAGGGGGCCGAGCAGTACTTC.

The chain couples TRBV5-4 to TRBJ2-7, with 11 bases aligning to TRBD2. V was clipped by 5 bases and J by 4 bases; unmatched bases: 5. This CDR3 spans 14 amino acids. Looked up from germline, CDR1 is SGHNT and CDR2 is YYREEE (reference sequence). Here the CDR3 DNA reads TGTGCCAGCAGACCTACTAGCGGGAGTTACGAGCAGTACTTC. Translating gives CASRPTSGSYEQYF.

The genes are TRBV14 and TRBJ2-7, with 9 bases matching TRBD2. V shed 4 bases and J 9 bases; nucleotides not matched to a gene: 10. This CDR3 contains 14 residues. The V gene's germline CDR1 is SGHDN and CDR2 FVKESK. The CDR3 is CASSLAGARGVQYF. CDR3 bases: TGTGCCAGCAGCCTAGCGGGAGCACGAGGCGTGCAGTACTTC.

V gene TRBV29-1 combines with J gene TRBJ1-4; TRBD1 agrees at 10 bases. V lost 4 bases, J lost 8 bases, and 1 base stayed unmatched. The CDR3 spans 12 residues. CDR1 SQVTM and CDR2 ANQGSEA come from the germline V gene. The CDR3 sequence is CSVADRGEKLFF. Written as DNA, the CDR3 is TGCAGCGTTGCGGACAGGGGGGAAAAACTGTTTTTT.

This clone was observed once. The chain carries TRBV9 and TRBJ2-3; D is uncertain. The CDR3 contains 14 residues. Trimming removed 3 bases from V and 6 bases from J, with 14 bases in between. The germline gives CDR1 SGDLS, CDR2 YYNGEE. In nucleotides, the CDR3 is TGTGCCAGCAGCGCAACCCCCAGGTCGGATACGCAGTATTTT. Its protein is CASSATPRSDTQYF.

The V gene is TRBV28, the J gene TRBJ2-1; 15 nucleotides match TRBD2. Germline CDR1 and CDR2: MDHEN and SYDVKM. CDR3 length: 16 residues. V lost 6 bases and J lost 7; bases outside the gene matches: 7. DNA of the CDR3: TGTGCCAGCAGACCTGGCGGGACTAGCGGGAGGAATGAGCAGTTCTTC. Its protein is CASRPGGTSGRNEQFF. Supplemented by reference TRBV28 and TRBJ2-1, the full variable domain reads DVKVTQSSRYLVKRTGEKVFLECVQDMDHENMFWYRQDPGLGLRLIYFSYDVKMKEKGDIPEGYSVSREKKERFSLILESASTNQTSMYLCASRPGGTSGRNEQFFGPGTRLTVL.